This paragraph covers one TCR beta chain sequence. This clone was counted only a few times. No cognate antigen has been identified for it. Base qualities are not at hand, and no much larger clone is one base apart. The sample is drawn from a study of blood T cell repertoires in COVID-19 (dated by TCRdb to the early 2020s). Background on the whole study: Samples covering the acute and convalescent phases of COVID-19 were provided by collaborators in the United States, Italy and Spain. The material from the prospective study consisted of cDNA or gDNA derived from T cells, B-cell-depleted T cells, or PBMCs. The dataset comprised deeply sampled blood TCRbeta repertoires from subjects exposed to, actively infected with, or recovered from COVID-19. A freely available public database, intended as a resource for researchers studying the immune response to SARS-CoV-2, is where the repertoires were released. Samples were obtained from the ongoing ImmuneRACE study (first 160 participants) and from over 1,000 subjects provided by 6 global collaborators. The sample metadata nearly always contained a de-identified subject ID, COVID-19 status, age in years and sex. Where available, HLA class I and class II types were obtained from metadata supplied by the sample provider rather than from assay-based typing.

The collaborating institutions used their own protocols to collect whole blood in K2EDTA tubes. For TCRbeta analysis, collaborator samples were shipped as frozen whole blood, as isolated PBMCs, or as DNA extracted from either sample type. The immunoSEQ Assay, a bias-controlled multiplex PCR, was used to amplify TCRbeta CDR3 regions from genomic DNA. The paper's processing steps were these. Nucleated cell counts per sample were estimated from amplification of reference gene primers within the assay. To quantify the absolute abundance of each unique TCRbeta CDR3 rearrangement, sequence reads were collapsed and filtered. Productive Simpson clonality was computed per sample as the square root of Simpson's diversity index over productive rearrangements. The immuneACCESS repertoire file appears here via TCRdb, limited to in-frame rearrangements. These files lack a portion of the clones; in checked studies, under half of the deficit traces to unresolved V genes, and the cause of the others is not known. D and trimming were read from the DNA, whereas the V and J calls and clone size are those reported in that table. In all, the sample holds 100,000 or so clones, and 84% of those were seen once. 8.5% to 10% of the sample rests with the top ten.

The germline V gene specifies SGHRS as CDR1 and YFSETQ as CDR2. Including cysteine and phenylalanine, the CDR3 has 14 amino acids. The CDR3 DNA has 42 bases and is translated from base 1. Here V drops 5 bases and J drops 7 bases, and the junction holds 8 bases not matched to any gene. What the research found in general, with its limitations: How much clinical and demographic metadata was included differed by source and by participant, and the metadata was provided uncurated.

The chain is assembled from TRBV5-1 and TRBJ2-7; 11 bases in between match TRBD1. The source material was peripheral blood. This TCR came from a man aged 35-49 years with active or convalescent COVID-19. The sequence in DNA is TGCGCCAGCAGTTCCGGGACAGGGGGACTAGAGCAGTACTTC. It is translated as CASSSGTGGLEQYF.